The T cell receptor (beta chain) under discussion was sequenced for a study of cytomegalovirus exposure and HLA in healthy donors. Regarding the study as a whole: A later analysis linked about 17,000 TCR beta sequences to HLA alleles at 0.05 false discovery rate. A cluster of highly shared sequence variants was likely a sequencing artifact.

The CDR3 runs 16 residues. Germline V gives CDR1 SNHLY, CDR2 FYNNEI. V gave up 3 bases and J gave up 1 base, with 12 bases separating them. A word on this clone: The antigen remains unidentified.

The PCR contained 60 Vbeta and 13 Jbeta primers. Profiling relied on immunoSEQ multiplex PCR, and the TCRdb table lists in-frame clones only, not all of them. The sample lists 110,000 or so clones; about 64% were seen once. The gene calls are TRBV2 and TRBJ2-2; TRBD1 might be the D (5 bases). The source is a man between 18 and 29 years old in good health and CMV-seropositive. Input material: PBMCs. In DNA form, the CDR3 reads TGTGCCAGCAGTGAGTCTGGGGCGATGAACACCGGGGAGCTGTTTTTT. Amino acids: CASSESGAMNTGELFF.